The 26 T cell receptor beta chains reported below all come from one sample, sequenced in a study of CD8 T cells in Susac syndrome. After extraction with the RNeasy kit, roughly 0.45 to 1 ug of the RNA was reverse transcribed using random hexamers. TCRdb re-analysed the immunoSEQ multiplex PCR reads in MiXCR, keeping a single row per CDR3 protein. The data show some 68,000 distinct CDR3 sequences, with 90% to 95% seen just once and around 0.15% held by the top ten. Sample: CD4+ T cells from PBMCs. These receptors came from a human donor with Susac syndrome.

The chain employs TRBV18 and TRBJ2-6; D remains ambiguous. Germline loops: CDR1 KGHSH, CDR2 LQKENI. The V gene lost 3 bases and the J gene lost 3 bases, with 6 bases spanning the gap. The CDR3 totals 14 residues. The chain's CDR3 is CASSPVFGANVLTF. The DNA of the CDR3 is TGTGCCAGCTCACCGGTCTTTGGGGCCAACGTCCTGACTTTC.

This chain joins TRBV19 and TRBJ1-2, with unresolved D. V lost 5 bases to trimming and J lost 3 bases, with 13 bases between them. The germline V gene encodes CDR1 LNHDA and CDR2 SQIVND (reference sequence). This CDR3 is 14 amino acids long. CDR3 nucleotides: TGTGCCAGTAGTTTGAAGGGAAGGGACTATGGCTACACCTTC. Its protein product is CASSLKGRDYGYTF. Using reference TRBV19 and TRBJ1-2 for the parts outside the CDR3, the full variable domain is DGGITQSPKYLFRKEGQNVTLSCEQNLNHDAMYWYRQDPGQGLRLIYYSQIVNDFQKGDIAEGYSVSREKKESFPLTVTSAQKNPTAFYLCASSLKGRDYGYTFGSGTRLTVV.

This clonotype has a single count. The gene calls are TRBV20-1 and TRBJ1-5, with a weak D call TRBD1 (5 bases). Germline loops: CDR1 DFQATT, CDR2 SNEGSKA (reference sequence). This CDR3 is 12 amino acids long. V lost 0 bases, J lost 5 bases, and 5 bases lay in between. CDR3: CSAREGDQPQHF. In nucleotides, the CDR3 is TGCAGTGCTAGAGAAGGGGATCAGCCCCAGCATTTT.

V usage is TRBV28 and J usage is TRBJ1-1; a possible D gene is TRBD1 (6 bases). This CDR3 has 17 residues. The V end lost 5 bases, the J end lost 0 bases, and 19 bases lay between the germline ends. Germline-derived CDR1 and CDR2 are MDHEN and SYDVKM. The DNA of the CDR3 is TGTGCCAGCAGTGCGTGGGGCTTGGGGGACATGAACACTGAAGCTTTCTTT. Translation gives CASSAWGLGDMNTEAFF.

This sequence joins TRBV28 and TRBJ2-4; D is perhaps TRBD2 (6 bases). V gave up 5 bases and J gave up 9 bases, with 11 bases separating them. Germline CDR1 MDHEN, CDR2 SYDVKM. This CDR3 region has 12 residues. This CDR3 reads CASSPTGVIQYF. The CDR3 nucleotides read TGTGCCAGCAGTCCCACGGGAGTCATTCAGTACTTC.

The genes are TRBV29-1 and TRBJ1-1; 10 bases map to TRBD1. In germline, CDR1 is SQVTM, CDR2 ANQGSEA. The CDR3 has 13 amino acids. V lost 6 bases and J lost 3; bases outside the gene matches: 4. CDR3 amino acids: CSVHGQGDTEAFF. Written as DNA, the CDR3 is TGCAGCGTCCATGGACAGGGGGACACTGAAGCTTTCTTT.

The chain uses TRBV19 and TRBJ2-7; D call uncertain. The CDR3 consists of 13 residues. The V gene lost 4 bases and the J gene lost 3 bases, with 10 bases spanning the gap. Germline-derived CDR1 and CDR2 are LNHDA and SQIVND (reference sequence). The chain's CDR3 is CASSRGNIYEQYF. The CDR3 nucleotides read TGTGCCAGTAGTAGAGGTAACATCTACGAGCAGTACTTC.

This clonotype is a singleton in its sample. The genes are TRBV15 and TRBJ2-3; TRBD2 might be the D (6 bases). Germline values: CDR1 LNHNV, CDR2 YYDKDF (reference sequence). Trimming left V 1 base short and J 4 bases short, with 12 bases between. This CDR3 is built from 15 residues. In DNA, the CDR3 is TGTGCCACCAGCAGAGGGGGTAGCGGCGCAGATACGCAGTATTTT. Translating gives CATSRGGSGADTQYF.

This clonotype has a handful of counts. This chain uses TRBV11-2 with TRBJ1-1; weak D call: TRBD1 (6 bases). This CDR3 is 15 amino acids long. Germline V CDR1 and CDR2: SGHAT, FQNNGV. The V end was cut by 2 bases, the J end by 2 bases, with 12 bases between. CDR3 sequence: CASSLRQEINTEAFF. The DNA for the CDR3 is TGTGCCAGCAGCTTACGACAGGAGATAAACACTGAAGCTTTCTTT.

The V and J genes are TRBV7-2 and TRBJ2-1; 7 bases line up with TRBD1. The germline gives CDR1 SGHTA, CDR2 FQGNSA. V lost 5 bases to trimming and J lost 6 bases; unmatched junction nucleotides: 16. The CDR3 is made up of 17 amino acids. In DNA, the CDR3 is TGTGCCAGCAGCAACCGAACGACAGGGATCTCGGCCAATGAGCAGTTCTTC. It specifies CASSNRTTGISANEQFF.

This rearrangement joins TRBV11-2 to TRBJ1-4; D is ambiguous. V was shortened by 0 bases and J by 6 bases, with 14 bases between the two germline ends. The CDR3 spans 16 residues. The germline V gene has CDR1 SGHAT and CDR2 FQNNGV. CDR3 amino acids: CASSLDLVMRYEKLFF. CDR3 sequence (DNA): TGTGCCAGCAGCTTAGACCTCGTTATGCGGTATGAAAAACTGTTTTTT. Full variable domain (remainder filled in from reference TRBV11-2 and TRBJ1-4): EAGVAQSPRYKIIEKRQSVAFWCNPISGHATLYWYQQILGQGPKLLIQFQNNGVVDDSQLPKDRFSAERLKGVDSTLKIQPAKLEDSAVYLCASSLDLVMRYEKLFFGSGTQLSVL.

CDR3: CASSYGSEAFF. CDR3 sequence (DNA): TGTGCCAGCAGTTATGGGTCCGAAGCTTTCTTT. The chain employs TRBV28 and TRBJ1-1; D remains unclear. V lost 4 bases and J lost 8, with 8 bases in between. Per germline, CDR1 MDHEN and CDR2 SYDVKM. CDR3 length: 11 residues.

The V call is TRBV28, the J call TRBJ1-3; D possibly corresponds to TRBD1 (5 bases). Germline V gene sequence: CDR1 MDHEN, CDR2 SYDVKM. This CDR3 contains 15 residues. The ends were cut back, 1 base at V and 2 bases at J, with 9 bases in the middle. The CDR3 DNA sequence: TGTGCCAGCAGTTTATCCAGGGTCGCTGGAAACACCATATATTTT. It encodes CASSLSRVAGNTIYF.

The J gene is TRBJ1-2, the V gene TRBV14; 8 positions match TRBD1. Unmatched junction bases numbered 7, after V lost 0 bases and J lost 4 bases. CDR1 and CDR2 from the germline V gene are SGHDN and FVKESK. This CDR3 comprises 16 residues. CDR3 region: CASSQDLTGGSYGYTF. The CDR3 DNA reads as TGTGCCAGCAGCCAAGACCTAACAGGGGGATCCTATGGCTACACCTTC.

The chain combines TRBV5-4 with TRBJ1-1, with D possibly matching TRBD1 (6 bases). Germline V CDR1 and CDR2: SGHNT, YYREEE (reference sequence). The CDR3 runs 13 residues. Trimming shortened V by 2 bases and J by 4 bases, and 9 bases separated the two germline ends. In DNA form, the CDR3 reads TGTGCCAGCAGCTTCGAAGGGGGCACTGAAGCTTTCTTT. Its translation: CASSFEGGTEAFF. Variable domain in full (rest from reference TRBV5-4 and TRBJ1-1): ETGVTQSPTHLIKTRGQQVTLRCSSQSGHNTVSWYQQALGQGPQFIFQYYREEENGRGNFPPRFSGLQFPNYSSELNVNALELDDSALYLCASSFEGGTEAFFGQGTRLTVV.

This rearrangement joins TRBV6-5 to TRBJ2-7; 7 positions match TRBD1. Germline V gene lookup returns CDR1 MNHEY and CDR2 SVGAGI. Losses at the gene ends were 0 bases for V and 1 base for J; bases not matched to a gene: 9. This CDR3 region has 17 residues. CDR3 in DNA: TGTGCCAGCAGTTACTCGATGAGGGACAGCCTTTCCTACGAGCAGTACTTC. Amino acid sequence: CASSYSMRDSLSYEQYF.

The chain has TRBV28 and TRBJ1-2; D remains ambiguous. Germline CDR1 reads MDHEN; CDR2 reads SYDVKM. V was shortened by 3 bases and J by 6 bases, with 11 bases between the two germline ends. CDR3 length: 13 amino acids. The CDR3 coding sequence is TGTGCCAGCAGTTTTCATAATGGGGATGGCTACACCTTC. This gives the protein CASSFHNGDGYTF.

The chain uses TRBV29-1 and TRBJ2-5; 7 bases agree with TRBD2. V lost 5 bases and J lost 4; bases outside the gene matches: 13. There are 15 residues in the CDR3. The germline V gene has CDR1 SQVTM and CDR2 ANQGSEA. CDR3 sequence: CSVSSGGGGAETQYF. The CDR3 nucleotides read TGCAGCGTTTCATCAGGCGGGGGAGGGGCAGAGACCCAGTACTTC.

This chain links TRBV10-3 with TRBJ2-4; D call uncertain. V was shortened by 3 bases and J by 0 bases, with 6 bases between the two germline ends. Germline assignment: CDR1 ENHRY and CDR2 SYGVKD. The CDR3 is 14 residues long. The CDR3 is CAISDGRAKNIQYF. CDR3 DNA: TGTGCCATCAGTGATGGGCGAGCCAAAAACATTCAGTACTTC.

The chain carries TRBV5-1 and TRBJ2-7; TRBD1 agrees at 11 bases. Germline V gene data show CDR1 as SGHRS and CDR2 as YFSETQ. The CDR3 is 13 residues long. V lost 8 bases to trimming and J lost 2 bases; unmatched junction nucleotides: 3. The CDR3 is CASTGQGAYEQYF. CDR3 nucleotides: TGCGCCAGTACGGGACAGGGGGCCTACGAGCAGTACTTC. The full variable domain, rest sourced from reference TRBV5-1 and TRBJ2-7, is KAGVTQTPRYLIKTRGQQVTLSCSPISGHRSVSWYQQTPGQGLQFLFEYFSETQRNKGNFPGRFSGRQFSNSRSEMNVSTLELGDSALYLCASTGQGAYEQYFGPGTRLTVT.

The chain couples TRBV6-2 or TRBV6-3 to TRBJ1-2, with a possible D match to TRBD1 (5 bases). The CDR3 runs 14 residues. Germline lookup yields CDR1 MNHEY and CDR2 SVGEGT. The germline V and J ends were trimmed by 8 bases and 4 bases, with 17 bases remaining between them. The CDR3 coding sequence is TGTGCCAGCGTCGGGGCAGGAATTCTCTATGGCTACACCTTC. Its protein is CASVGAGILYGYTF.

This sequence joins TRBV5-6 and TRBJ1-6; D call uncertain. Trimming cost V 2 bases and J 13 bases, with 19 bases left between them. The CDR3 is 15 residues long. CDR1 is SGHDT and CDR2 is YYEEEE in the germline V gene. The CDR3 loop is CASSLALGVGAPLHF. In nucleotides, the CDR3 is TGTGCCAGCAGCTTAGCACTCGGGGTAGGAGCGCCCCTCCACTTT.

In this sample, this clonotype turned up a few times. The V and J genes are TRBV7-2 and TRBJ2-5; TRBD1 is a possible D gene (7 bases). The germline CDR1 and CDR2 sequences are SGHTA and FQGNSA. The V end lost 3 bases, the J end lost 5 bases, and 16 bases lay between the germline ends. The CDR3 sequence is 15 residues long. The CDR3 nucleotides read TGTGCCAGCAGCTTCCAGGGGGGAGCGGAGGAGACCCAGTACTTC. Translating gives CASSFQGGAEETQYF.

J is TRBJ1-5 and V is TRBV20-1; 12 nucleotides line up with TRBD1. Germline trimming cut 3 bases from V and 5 bases from J; bases unmatched to any gene: 5. The CDR3 runs to 15 residues. The germline V gene has CDR1 DFQATT and CDR2 SNEGSKA (reference sequence). The CDR3 nucleotides read TGCAGTGCTAGGCCCGGGACAGGGGGCTATCAGCCCCAGCATTTT. The encoded protein is CSARPGTGGYQPQHF.

The chain uses TRBV6-1 and TRBJ1-5; D is perhaps TRBD1 (5 bases). The V end lost 3 bases, the J end lost 11 bases, and 17 bases lay between the germline ends. The CDR3 is 14 amino acids. From germline, CDR1 is MNHNS and CDR2 SASEGT. CDR3: CASSEGTERLAQHF. DNA for the CDR3: TGTGCCAGCAGTGAGGGGACGGAGCGTTTAGCCCAGCATTTT.

The rearrangement links TRBV5-1 to TRBJ2-1; 8 nucleotides agree with TRBD2. The CDR3 consists of 15 residues. The germline V gene encodes CDR1 SGHRS and CDR2 YFSETQ. The junction had 13 bases not matched to a gene; V was cut back by 4 bases and J by 10 bases. The CDR3 region has the DNA TGCGCCAGCAGCCTGGGGCGGGGGGCCTCGGAGGAGCAGTTCTTC. It translates to CASSLGRGASEEQFF.